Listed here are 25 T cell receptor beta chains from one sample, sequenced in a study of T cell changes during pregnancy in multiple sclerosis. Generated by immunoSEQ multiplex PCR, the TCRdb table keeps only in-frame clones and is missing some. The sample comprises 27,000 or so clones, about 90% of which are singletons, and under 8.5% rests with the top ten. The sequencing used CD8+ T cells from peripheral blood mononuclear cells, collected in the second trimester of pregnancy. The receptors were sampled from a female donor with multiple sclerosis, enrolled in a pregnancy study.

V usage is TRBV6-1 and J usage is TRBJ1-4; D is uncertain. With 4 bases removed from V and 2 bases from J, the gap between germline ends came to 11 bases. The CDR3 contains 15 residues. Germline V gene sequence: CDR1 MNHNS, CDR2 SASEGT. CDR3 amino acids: CASSVLQGTNEKLFF. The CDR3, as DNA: TGTGCCAGCAGTGTACTACAAGGTACTAATGAAAAACTGTTTTTT.

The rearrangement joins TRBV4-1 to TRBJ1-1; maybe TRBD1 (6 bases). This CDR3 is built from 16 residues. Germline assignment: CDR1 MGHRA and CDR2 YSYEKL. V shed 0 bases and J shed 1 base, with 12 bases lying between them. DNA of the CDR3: TGCGCCAGCAGCCAAGACCATCTGACAGGGAACACTGAAGCTTTCTTT. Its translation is CASSQDHLTGNTEAFF.

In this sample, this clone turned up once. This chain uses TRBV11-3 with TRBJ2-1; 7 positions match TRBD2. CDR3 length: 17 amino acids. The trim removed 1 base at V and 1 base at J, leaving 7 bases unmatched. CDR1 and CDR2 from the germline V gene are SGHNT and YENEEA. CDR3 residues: CASSLGGRGYSYNEQFF. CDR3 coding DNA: TGTGCCAGCAGCTTAGGAGGGAGGGGATATTCCTACAATGAGCAGTTCTTC.

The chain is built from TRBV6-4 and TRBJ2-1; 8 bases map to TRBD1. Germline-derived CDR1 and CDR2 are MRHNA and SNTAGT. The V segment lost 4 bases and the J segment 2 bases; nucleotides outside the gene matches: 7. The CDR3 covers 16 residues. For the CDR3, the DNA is TGTGCCAGCAGTGTAACCGGGACAGGTCCCTACAATGAGCAGTTCTTC. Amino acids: CASSVTGTGPYNEQFF.

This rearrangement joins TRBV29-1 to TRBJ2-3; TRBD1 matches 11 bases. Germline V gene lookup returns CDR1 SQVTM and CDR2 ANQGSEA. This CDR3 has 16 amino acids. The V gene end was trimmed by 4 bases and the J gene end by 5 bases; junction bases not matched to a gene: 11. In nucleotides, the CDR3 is TGCAGCGTTGCGATTCATGGACAGGGGGCTTTAGATACGCAGTATTTT. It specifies CSVAIHGQGALDTQYF.

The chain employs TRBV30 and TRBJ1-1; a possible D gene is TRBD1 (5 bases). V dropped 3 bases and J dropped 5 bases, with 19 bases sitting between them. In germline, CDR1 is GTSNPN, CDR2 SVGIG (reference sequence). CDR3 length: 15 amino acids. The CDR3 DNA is TGTGCCTGGAGGGTCGACCCGGGGGGAGGAACTGAAGCTTTCTTT. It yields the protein CAWRVDPGGGTEAFF.

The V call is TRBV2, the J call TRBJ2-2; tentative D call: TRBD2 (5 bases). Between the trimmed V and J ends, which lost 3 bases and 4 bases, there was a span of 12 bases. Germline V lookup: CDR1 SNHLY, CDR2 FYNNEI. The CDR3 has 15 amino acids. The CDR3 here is CASSEIVGGTGELFF. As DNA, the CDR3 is TGTGCCAGCAGTGAGATCGTAGGAGGCACCGGGGAGCTGTTTTTT. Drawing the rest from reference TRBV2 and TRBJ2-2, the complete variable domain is EPEVTQTPSHQVTQMGQEVILRCVPISNHLYFYWYRQILGQKVEFLVSFYNNEISEKSEIFDDQFSVERPDGSNFTLKIRSTKLEDSAMYFCASSEIVGGTGELFFGEGSRLTVL.

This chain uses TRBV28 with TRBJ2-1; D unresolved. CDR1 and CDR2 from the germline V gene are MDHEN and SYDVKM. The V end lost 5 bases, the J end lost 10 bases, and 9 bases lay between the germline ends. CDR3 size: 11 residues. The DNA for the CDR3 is TGTGCCAGCAGTCCCCACGGGGAGCAGTTCTTC. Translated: CASSPHGEQFF.

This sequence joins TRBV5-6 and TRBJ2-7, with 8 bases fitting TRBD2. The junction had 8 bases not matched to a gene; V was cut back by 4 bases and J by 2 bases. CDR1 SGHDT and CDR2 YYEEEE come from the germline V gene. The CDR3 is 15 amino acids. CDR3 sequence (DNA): TGTGCCAGCAGCCATTTAGCGGGGCGAACCTACGAGCAGTACTTC. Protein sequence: CASSHLAGRTYEQYF.

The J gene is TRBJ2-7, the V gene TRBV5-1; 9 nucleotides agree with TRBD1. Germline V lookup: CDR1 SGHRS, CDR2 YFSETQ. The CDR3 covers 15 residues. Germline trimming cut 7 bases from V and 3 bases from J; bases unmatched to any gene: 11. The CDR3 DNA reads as TGCGCCAGCGGCCGGAGGGGGACAGGGTACTACGAGCAGTACTTC. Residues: CASGRRGTGYYEQYF. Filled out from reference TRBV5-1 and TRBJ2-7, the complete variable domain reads KAGVTQTPRYLIKTRGQQVTLSCSPISGHRSVSWYQQTPGQGLQFLFEYFSETQRNKGNFPGRFSGRQFSNSRSEMNVSTLELGDSALYLCASGRRGTGYYEQYFGPGTRLTVT.

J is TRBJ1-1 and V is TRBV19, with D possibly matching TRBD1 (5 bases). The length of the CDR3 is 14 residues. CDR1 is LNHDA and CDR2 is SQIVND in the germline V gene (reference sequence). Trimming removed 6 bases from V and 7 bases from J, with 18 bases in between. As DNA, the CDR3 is TGTGCCAGTAGGCCCCTCTCCAACCAGGGTGAAGCTTTCTTT. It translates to CASRPLSNQGEAFF.

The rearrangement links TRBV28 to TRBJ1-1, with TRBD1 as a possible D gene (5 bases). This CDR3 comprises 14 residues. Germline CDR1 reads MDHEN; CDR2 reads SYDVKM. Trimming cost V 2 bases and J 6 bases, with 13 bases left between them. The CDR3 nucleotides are TGTGCCAGCAGTTTAAGGTTGCCAGGGCCTGAAGCTTTCTTT. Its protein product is CASSLRLPGPEAFF.

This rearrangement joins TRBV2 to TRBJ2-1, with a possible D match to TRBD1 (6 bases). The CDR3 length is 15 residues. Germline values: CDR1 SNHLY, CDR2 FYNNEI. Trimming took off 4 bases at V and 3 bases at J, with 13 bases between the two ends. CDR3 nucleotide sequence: TGTGCCAGCAGTGGGACAGTTCATTACTACAATGAGCAGTTCTTC. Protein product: CASSGTVHYYNEQFF.

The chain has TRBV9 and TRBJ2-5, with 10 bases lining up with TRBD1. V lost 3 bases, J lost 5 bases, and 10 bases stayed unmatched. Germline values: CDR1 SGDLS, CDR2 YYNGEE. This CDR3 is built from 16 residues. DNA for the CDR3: TGTGCCAGCAGCGGAGAACCGGGACAGGGGTCGGAGACCCAGTACTTC. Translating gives CASSGEPGQGSETQYF.

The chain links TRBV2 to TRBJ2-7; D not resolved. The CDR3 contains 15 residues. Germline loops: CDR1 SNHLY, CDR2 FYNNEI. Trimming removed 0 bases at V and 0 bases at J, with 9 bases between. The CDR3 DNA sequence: TGTGCCAGCAGTGAAGCGCGAAGCCCCTCCTACGAGCAGTACTTC. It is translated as CASSEARSPSYEQYF.

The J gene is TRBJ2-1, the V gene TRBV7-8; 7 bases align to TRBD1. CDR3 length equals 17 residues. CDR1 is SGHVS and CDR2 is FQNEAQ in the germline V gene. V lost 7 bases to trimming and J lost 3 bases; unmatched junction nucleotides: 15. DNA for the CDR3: TGTGCCAGCACCAGCAAGGGGGCCCATGCCTTCTACAATGAGCAGTTCTTC. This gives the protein CASTSKGAHAFYNEQFF.

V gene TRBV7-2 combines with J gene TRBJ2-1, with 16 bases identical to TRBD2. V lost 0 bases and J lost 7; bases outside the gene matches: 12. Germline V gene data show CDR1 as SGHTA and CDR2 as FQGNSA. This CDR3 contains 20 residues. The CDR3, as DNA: TGTGCCAGCAGCTTAGCCACACCGGGACTAGCGGGGGGGCCTAGAAATGAGCAGTTCTTC. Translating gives CASSLATPGLAGGPRNEQFF.

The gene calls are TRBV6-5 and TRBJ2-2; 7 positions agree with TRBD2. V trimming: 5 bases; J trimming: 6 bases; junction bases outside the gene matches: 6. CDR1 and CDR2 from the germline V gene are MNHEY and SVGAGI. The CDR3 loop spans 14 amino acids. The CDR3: CASSPGGESGELFF. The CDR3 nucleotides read TGTGCCAGCAGTCCTGGGGGGGAGTCCGGGGAGCTGTTTTTT.

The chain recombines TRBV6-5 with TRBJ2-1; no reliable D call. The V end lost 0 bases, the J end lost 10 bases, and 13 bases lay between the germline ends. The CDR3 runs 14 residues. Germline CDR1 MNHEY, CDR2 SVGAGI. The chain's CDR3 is CASSYSFFAREQFF. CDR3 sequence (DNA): TGTGCCAGCAGTTACTCGTTTTTTGCTAGAGAGCAGTTCTTC.

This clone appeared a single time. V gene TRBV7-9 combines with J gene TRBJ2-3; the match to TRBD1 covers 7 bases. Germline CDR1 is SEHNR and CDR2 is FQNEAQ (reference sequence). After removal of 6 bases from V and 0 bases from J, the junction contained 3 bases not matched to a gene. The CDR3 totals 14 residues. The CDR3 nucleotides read TGTGCCAGCAGTCGGGACAGTAGCACAGATACGCAGTATTTT. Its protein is CASSRDSSTDTQYF.

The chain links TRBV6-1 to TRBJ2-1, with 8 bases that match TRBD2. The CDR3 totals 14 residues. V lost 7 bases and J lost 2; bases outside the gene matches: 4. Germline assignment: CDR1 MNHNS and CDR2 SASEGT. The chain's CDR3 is CASTGGETYNEQFF. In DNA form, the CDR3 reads TGTGCCAGCACGGGGGGGGAAACCTACAATGAGCAGTTCTTC.

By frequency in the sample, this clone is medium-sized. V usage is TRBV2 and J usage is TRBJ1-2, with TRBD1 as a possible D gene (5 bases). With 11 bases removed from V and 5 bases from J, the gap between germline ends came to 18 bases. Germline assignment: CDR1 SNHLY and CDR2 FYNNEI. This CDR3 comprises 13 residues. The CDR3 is CARKGAGLYGYTF. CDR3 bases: TGTGCCCGAAAAGGGGCAGGGCTTTATGGCTACACCTTC.

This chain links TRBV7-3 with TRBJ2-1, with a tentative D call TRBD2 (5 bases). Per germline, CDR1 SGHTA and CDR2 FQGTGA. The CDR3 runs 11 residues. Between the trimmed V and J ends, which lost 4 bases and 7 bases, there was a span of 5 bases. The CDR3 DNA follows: TGTGCCAGCAGCTCGGGAAATGAGCAGTTCTTC. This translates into CASSSGNEQFF. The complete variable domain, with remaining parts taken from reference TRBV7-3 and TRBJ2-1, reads GAGVSQTPSNKVTEKGKYVELRCDPISGHTALYWYRQSLGQGPEFLIYFQGTGAADDSGLPNDRFFAVRPEGSVSTLKIQRTERGDSAVYLCASSSGNEQFFGPGTRLTVL.

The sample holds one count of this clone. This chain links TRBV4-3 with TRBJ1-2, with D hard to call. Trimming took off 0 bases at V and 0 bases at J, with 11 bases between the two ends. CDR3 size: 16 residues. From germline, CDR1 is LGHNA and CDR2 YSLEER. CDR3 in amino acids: CASSQDPARPNYGYTF. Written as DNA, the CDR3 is TGCGCCAGCAGCCAAGATCCGGCCAGGCCTAACTATGGCTACACCTTC.

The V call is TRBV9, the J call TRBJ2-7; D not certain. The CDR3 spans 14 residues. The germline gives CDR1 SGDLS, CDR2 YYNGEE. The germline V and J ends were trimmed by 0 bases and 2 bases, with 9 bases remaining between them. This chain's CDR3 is CASSVGRNTYEQYF. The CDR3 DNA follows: TGTGCCAGCAGCGTAGGCAGGAATACCTACGAGCAGTACTTC.